Below, 26 T cell receptor beta chains from the same sample are listed, as sequenced in a study of T cell responses to AZD1222 COVID-19 vaccine. The table came from immunoSEQ multiplex PCR; TCRdb's copy has only in-frame clones and leaves some out. Among about 140,000 clones, about 90% were seen once, and the ten largest hold 6.5% to 8%. The source material was peripheral blood, sampled 28 days after the second dose of the MenACWY control vaccine. All receptors derive from an adult who received the MenACWY meningococcal vaccine as a control.

The chain employs TRBV7-3 and TRBJ2-1, with 9 bases matching TRBD2. Germline V gives CDR1 SGHTA, CDR2 FQGTGA. The CDR3 runs to 14 residues. Unmatched junction bases numbered 0, after V lost 2 bases and J lost 4 bases. CDR3 bases: TGTGCCAGCAGCTTAGCGGGAGGGTACAATGAGCAGTTCTTC. This encodes CASSLAGGYNEQFF.

This clone was picked up one time. The chain combines TRBV3-1 (or the pseudogene TRBV3-2) with TRBJ1-5; D is unclear. The CDR3 length is 17 residues. CDR1 is LGHDT, CDR2 YNNKEL, per germline (reference sequence). V was pared by 1 base and J by 0 bases, with 13 bases between. CDR3 bases: TGTGCCAGCAGCCAAGGGTCCCGAGCCTCTAGCAATCAGCCCCAGCATTTT. This translates into CASSQGSRASSNQPQHF.

The chain combines TRBV3-1 (or the pseudogene TRBV3-2) with TRBJ2-5; maybe TRBD2 (5 bases). Looked up from germline, CDR1 is LGHDT and CDR2 is YNNKEL (reference sequence). This CDR3 is 14 amino acids long. V was cut by 6 bases and J by 1 base, with 12 bases left in between. CDR3 loop: CASSPDGLQETQYF. The CDR3 nucleotides are TGTGCCAGCAGTCCCGACGGACTCCAAGAGACCCAGTACTTC.

The chain combines TRBV13 with TRBJ2-3; TRBD2 might be the D (6 bases). CDR1 and CDR2 (germline): PRHDT, FYEKMQ (reference sequence). The ends were cut back, 9 bases at V and 5 bases at J, with 15 bases in the middle. The CDR3 consists of 13 residues. The DNA of the CDR3 is TGTGCCAGTGCGGGGTTTGGGTTAGATACGCAGTATTTT. It is translated as CASAGFGLDTQYF.

This sequence joins TRBV7-8 and TRBJ2-7; 7 bases map to TRBD1. In germline, CDR1 is SGHVS, CDR2 FQNEAQ. The CDR3 covers 14 residues. V trimming: 0 bases; J trimming: 3 bases; junction bases outside the gene matches: 2. The CDR3 here is CASSLAAGGYEQYF. CDR3 DNA sequence: TGTGCCAGCAGCTTAGCCGCAGGGGGCTACGAGCAGTACTTC.

The chain has TRBV28 and TRBJ2-3; possible D gene TRBD1, 6 bases. Germline-derived CDR1 and CDR2 are MDHEN and SYDVKM. CDR3 size: 15 residues. V was pared by 10 bases and J by 2 bases, with 19 bases between. CDR3 bases: TGTGCCACGGGACACCCGTCGTCAGTCACAGATACGCAGTATTTT. Encoded protein: CATGHPSSVTDTQYF.

This clone has just one count. The chain uses TRBV29-1 and TRBJ2-3; 8 bases map to TRBD2. This CDR3 is 16 amino acids long. V shed 2 bases and J 0 bases; nucleotides not matched to a gene: 7. The germline gives CDR1 SQVTM, CDR2 ANQGSEA. The CDR3 is CSVEKVAGYSTDTQYF. The CDR3 DNA reads as TGCAGCGTTGAAAAGGTAGCGGGGTATAGCACAGATACGCAGTATTTT.

This chain links TRBV12-5 with TRBJ2-3; 7 positions agree with TRBD1. Unmatched junction bases numbered 10, after V lost 1 base and J lost 0 bases. The CDR3 spans 18 residues. Germline loops: CDR1 LGHNT, CDR2 FRNRAP. The CDR3 here is CASGLAHTGQSSTDTQYF. The CDR3 bases are TGTGCTAGTGGTTTGGCACACACGGGACAGAGTAGCACAGATACGCAGTATTTT.

The chain employs TRBV19 and TRBJ1-5, with a weak D call TRBD1 (5 bases). CDR1 is LNHDA, CDR2 SQIVND, per germline (reference sequence). The CDR3 extends over 14 amino acids. The germline V and J ends were trimmed by 4 bases and 0 bases, with 7 bases remaining between them. CDR3: CASSRTNSNQPQHF. DNA of the CDR3: TGTGCCAGTAGTAGGACAAATAGCAATCAGCCCCAGCATTTT.

This sequence joins TRBV23-1 and TRBJ2-7; D gene uncertain. Being an ORF, TRBV23-1 has a function that is uncertain. CDR3 length equals 16 residues. With 4 bases removed from V and 3 bases from J, the gap between germline ends came to 19 bases. CDR3 sequence (DNA): TGCGCCAGCAGTCTTCCATTTGACACGGCCATCTACGAGCAGTACTTC. Amino acids: CASSLPFDTAIYEQYF.

The chain recombines TRBV6-2 or TRBV6-3 with TRBJ1-2; perhaps TRBD1 as D (6 bases). The V end lost 4 bases, the J end lost 6 bases, and 12 bases lay between the germline ends. Looked up from germline, CDR1 is MNHEY and CDR2 is SVGEGT. The CDR3 spans 13 residues. This chain's CDR3 is CASSSQGGDGYTF. CDR3 sequence (DNA): TGTGCCAGCAGTTCACAGGGAGGCGATGGCTACACCTTC.

The chain joins TRBV7-2 to TRBJ1-1; 8 positions agree with TRBD1. CDR1 and CDR2 (germline): SGHTA, FQGNSA. With V trimmed by 1 base and J by 0 bases, 10 bases remained unmatched. This CDR3 comprises 18 residues. The CDR3 DNA reads TGTGCCAGCAGCTTAGATCGGTCAGGGGGCCGGATGAACACTGAAGCTTTCTTT. Its protein is CASSLDRSGGRMNTEAFF. Together with reference TRBV7-2 and TRBJ1-1, the CDR3 gives the full variable domain: GAGVSQSPSNKVTEKGKDVELRCDPISGHTALYWYRQSLGQGLEFLIYFQGNSAPDKSGLPSDRFSAERTGGSVSTLTIQRTQQEDSAVYLCASSLDRSGGRMNTEAFFGQGTRLTVV.

To note about this clone: Other DNA sequences from this sample encode an identical CDR3 as well. The chain combines TRBV27 with TRBJ2-1; D is ambiguous. The germline V gene encodes CDR1 MNHEY and CDR2 SMNVEV (reference sequence). This CDR3 is 11 amino acids long. Trimming took off 11 bases at V and 4 bases at J, with 9 bases between the two ends. The CDR3 DNA reads TGTGCCTCCTCAGGTTACAATGAGCAGTTCTTC. It specifies CASSGYNEQFF.

The V and J genes are TRBV13 and TRBJ2-3, with 10 nucleotides matching TRBD2. The CDR3 loop spans 21 amino acids. Germline values: CDR1 PRHDT, CDR2 FYEKMQ (reference sequence). The J segment lost 5 bases and the V segment lost 0 bases, leaving 20 bases of the junction unmatched. The CDR3: CASSLGLGQGVPSGRRDTQYF. The CDR3 DNA sequence: TGTGCCAGCAGCTTAGGCCTCGGGCAGGGTGTCCCTAGCGGGAGAAGAGATACGCAGTATTTT.

The V and J genes are TRBV28 and TRBJ2-7, with a weak D call TRBD1 (6 bases). The CDR3 spans 14 residues. Trimming stripped 8 bases from V and 4 bases from J, with 18 bases between. Germline CDR1 is MDHEN and CDR2 is SYDVKM. CDR3 residues: CASSSPTGLYEQYF. The CDR3 nucleotides are TGTGCCAGCTCATCCCCGACAGGCCTGTACGAGCAGTACTTC.

To note about this clone: The sample holds other DNA sequences that translate to the same CDR3. The CDR3 region is CATSDSGQGNEKLFF. CDR3 nucleotide sequence: TGTGCCACCAGTGATTCAGGACAGGGTAATGAAAAACTGTTTTTT. The rearrangement joins TRBV24-1 to TRBJ1-4; TRBD1 matches 8 bases. V lost 2 bases to trimming and J lost 4 bases; unmatched junction nucleotides: 2. Looked up from germline, CDR1 is KGHDR and CDR2 is SFDVKD. CDR3 length equals 15 residues.

The J gene is TRBJ2-2, the V gene TRBV7-8; 7 nucleotides align to TRBD1. Trimming took 5 bases from V and 1 from J; bases not matched to a gene: 1. This CDR3 region has 14 residues. CDR1 and CDR2 (germline): SGHVS, FQNEAQ. Written as DNA, the CDR3 is TGTGCCAGCAGCCGGACAGGGAACACCGGGGAGCTGTTTTTT. This sequence encodes CASSRTGNTGELFF.

The gene calls are TRBV27 and TRBJ1-5; D may be TRBD1 (5 bases). Trimming took 0 bases from V and 1 from J, leaving 7 bases between them. The germline V gene has CDR1 MNHEY and CDR2 SMNVEV (reference sequence). The CDR3 has 15 amino acids. CDR3 region: CASSLSGVSNQPQHF. CDR3 nucleotide sequence: TGTGCCAGCAGTTTATCAGGGGTCAGCAATCAGCCCCAGCATTTT.

The DNA of the CDR3 is TGTGCCAGCAGCTTAGGGGACAGACCCTACGAGCAGTACTTC. Protein: CASSLGDRPYEQYF. The V and J genes are TRBV7-2 and TRBJ2-7; 7 bases agree with TRBD1. Germline lookup yields CDR1 SGHTA and CDR2 FQGNSA. The ends lost 1 base at V and 2 bases at J; junction bases unmatched: 2. This CDR3 region has 14 residues.

V usage is TRBV21-1 and J usage is TRBJ1-5; TRBD1, as called in the table, went unchecked against the DNA. TRBV21-1 is noted as a pseudogene. The CDR3 is made up of 15 amino acids. CDR3 region: CASEVGAGGNQPQHF. Written as DNA, the CDR3 is TGTGCCTCCGAGGTGGGGGCCGGGGGCAATCAGCCCCAGCATTTT.

The chain couples TRBV3-1 (or the pseudogene TRBV3-2) to TRBJ2-3; no reliable D call. The germline V gene encodes CDR1 LGHDT and CDR2 YNNKEL (reference sequence). The V end lost 3 bases, the J end lost 11 bases, and 9 bases lay between the germline ends. The CDR3 loop spans 11 amino acids. The DNA of the CDR3 is TGTGCCAGCAGCCAGGGCTCTGGGCAGTATTTT. Residues: CASSQGSGQYF.

A remark on this clone: Germline is not matched at one junction end, which may reflect a read error. The chain couples TRBV4-3 to TRBJ2-7; 13 bases fit TRBD2. Germline CDR1 and CDR2: LGHNA and YSLEER. The CDR3 is 14 amino acids. DNA for the CDR3: TGCGCCAGCAGCCAGGGGACTAGCGGGGCTTTGGTGAACTTC. Translation gives CASSQGTSGALVNF.

The chain is built from TRBV14 and TRBJ1-4, with 7 bases that match TRBD1. This CDR3 spans 15 amino acids. Germline CDR1 SGHDN, CDR2 FVKESK. Unmatched junction bases numbered 5, after V lost 3 bases and J lost 4 bases. The CDR3 bases are TGTGCCAGCAGCCACGGGGACAGCTTTAATGAAAAACTGTTTTTT. Translated: CASSHGDSFNEKLFF.

The chain has TRBV27 and TRBJ2-1, with TRBD1 identical over 7 bases. The CDR3 extends over 16 amino acids. J lost 0 bases, V lost 5 bases, and 7 bases had no gene match. CDR1 and CDR2 from the germline V gene are MNHEY and SMNVEV (reference sequence). CDR3 sequence: CASSPDPGGSYNEQFF. The CDR3, as DNA: TGTGCCAGCAGTCCCGATCCAGGGGGCTCCTACAATGAGCAGTTCTTC.

The J gene is TRBJ2-2, the V gene TRBV7-3; either TRBD1 or TRBD2 may fit D (6 bases each). Trimming left V 1 base short and J 6 bases short, with 15 bases between. The CDR3 runs 16 residues. The germline V gene has CDR1 SGHTA and CDR2 FQGTGA. CDR3 coding DNA: TGTGCCAGCAGCTTAATTTCGGGGGCCGGGGCCGGGGAGCTGTTTTTT. It translates to CASSLISGAGAGELFF. The variable domain in full, with the rest retrieved from reference TRBV7-3 and TRBJ2-2, is GAGVSQTPSNKVTEKGKYVELRCDPISGHTALYWYRQSLGQGPEFLIYFQGTGAADDSGLPNDRFFAVRPEGSVSTLKIQRTERGDSAVYLCASSLISGAGAGELFFGEGSRLTVL.

CDR3 DNA: TGTGCCAGCAGTTACTACAGGGGGCAGTTGAGTGGCTACACCTTC. It specifies CASSYYRGQLSGYTF. V and J are TRBV6-5 and TRBJ1-2, with 9 bases that match TRBD1. V lost 1 base and J lost 7; bases outside the gene matches: 7. This CDR3 contains 15 residues. Germline CDR1 and CDR2: MNHEY and SVGAGI.